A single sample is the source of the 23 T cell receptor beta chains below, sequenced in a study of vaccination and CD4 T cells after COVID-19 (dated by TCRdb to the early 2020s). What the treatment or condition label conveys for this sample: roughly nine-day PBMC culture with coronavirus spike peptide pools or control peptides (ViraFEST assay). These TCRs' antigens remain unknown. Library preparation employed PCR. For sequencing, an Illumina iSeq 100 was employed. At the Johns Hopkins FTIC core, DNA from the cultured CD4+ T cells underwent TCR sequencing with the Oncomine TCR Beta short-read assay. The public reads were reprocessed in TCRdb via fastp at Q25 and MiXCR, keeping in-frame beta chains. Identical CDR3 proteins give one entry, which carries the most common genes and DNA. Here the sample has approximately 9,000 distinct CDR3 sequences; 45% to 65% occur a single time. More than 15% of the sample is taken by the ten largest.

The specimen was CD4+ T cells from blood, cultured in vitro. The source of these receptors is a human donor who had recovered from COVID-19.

Here the CDR3 DNA reads TGTGCCACCAGTGATTCTTGGGCCTCCTACGAGCAGTACTTC. The encoded protein is CATSDSWASYEQYF. The chain carries TRBV24-1 and TRBJ2-7, with D unresolved. CDR1 KGHDR and CDR2 SFDVKD come from the germline V gene. This CDR3 comprises 14 residues. Trimming stripped 2 bases from V and 0 bases from J, with 7 bases between.

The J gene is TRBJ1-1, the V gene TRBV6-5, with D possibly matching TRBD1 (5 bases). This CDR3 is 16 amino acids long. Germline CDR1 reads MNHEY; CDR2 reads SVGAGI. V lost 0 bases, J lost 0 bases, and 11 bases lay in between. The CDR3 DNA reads TGTGCCAGCAGTTACTCGGGACGGGGAATGAACACTGAAGCTTTCTTT. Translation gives CASSYSGRGMNTEAFF.

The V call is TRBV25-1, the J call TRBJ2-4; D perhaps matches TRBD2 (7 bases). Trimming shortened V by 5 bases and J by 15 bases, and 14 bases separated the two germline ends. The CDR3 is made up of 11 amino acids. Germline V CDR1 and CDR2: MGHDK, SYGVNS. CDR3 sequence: CASSLTGRVYF. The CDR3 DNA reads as TGTGCCAGCAGTCTAACAGGGAGGGTGTACTTC.

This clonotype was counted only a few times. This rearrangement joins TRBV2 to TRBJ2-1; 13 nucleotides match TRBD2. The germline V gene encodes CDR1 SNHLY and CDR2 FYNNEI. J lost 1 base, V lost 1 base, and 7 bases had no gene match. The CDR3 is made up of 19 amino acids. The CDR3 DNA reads TGTGCCAGCAGTGAAGGGCGACTAGCGGGGGGCCTTTCCTACAATGAGCAGTTCTTC. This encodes CASSEGRLAGGLSYNEQFF. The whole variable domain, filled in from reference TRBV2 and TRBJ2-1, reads EPEVTQTPSHQVTQMGQEVILRCVPISNHLYFYWYRQILGQKVEFLVSFYNNEISEKSEIFDDQFSVERPDGSNFTLKIRSTKLEDSAMYFCASSEGRLAGGLSYNEQFFGPGTRLTVL.

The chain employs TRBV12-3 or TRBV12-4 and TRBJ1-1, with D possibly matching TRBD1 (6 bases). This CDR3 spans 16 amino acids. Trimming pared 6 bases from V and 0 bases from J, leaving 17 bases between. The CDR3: CASSSPGGQMNTEAFF. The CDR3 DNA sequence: TGTGCCAGCAGCTCCCCCGGGGGGCAGATGAACACTGAAGCTTTCTTT.

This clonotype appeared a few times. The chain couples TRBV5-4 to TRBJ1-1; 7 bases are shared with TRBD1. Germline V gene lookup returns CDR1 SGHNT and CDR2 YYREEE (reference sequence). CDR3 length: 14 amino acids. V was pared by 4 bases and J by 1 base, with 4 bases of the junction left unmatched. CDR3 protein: CASSPRTGNTEAFF. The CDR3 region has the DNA TGTGCCAGCAGCCCGAGGACAGGGAACACTGAAGCTTTCTTT.

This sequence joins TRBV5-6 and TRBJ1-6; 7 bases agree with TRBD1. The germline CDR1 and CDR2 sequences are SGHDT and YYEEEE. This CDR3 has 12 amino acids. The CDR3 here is CGSGQLNSPLHF. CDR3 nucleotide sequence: TGTGGATCGGGACAGCTTAATTCACCCCTCCACTTT.

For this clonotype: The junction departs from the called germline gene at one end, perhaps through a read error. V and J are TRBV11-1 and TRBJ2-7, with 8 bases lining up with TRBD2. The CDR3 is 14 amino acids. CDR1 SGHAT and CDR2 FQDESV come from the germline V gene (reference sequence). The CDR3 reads CASSSGTRHDEQYF. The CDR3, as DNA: TGCGCCAGCAGCTCAGGGACTAGACATGACGAGCAGTACTTC.

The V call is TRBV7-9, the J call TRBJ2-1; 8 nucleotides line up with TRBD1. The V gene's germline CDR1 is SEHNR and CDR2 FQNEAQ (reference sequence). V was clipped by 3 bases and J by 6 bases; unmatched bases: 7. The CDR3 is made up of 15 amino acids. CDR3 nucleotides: TGTGCCAGCAGCTTCACAGGGGGGCGGGCCAATGAGCAGTTCTTC. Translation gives CASSFTGGRANEQFF.

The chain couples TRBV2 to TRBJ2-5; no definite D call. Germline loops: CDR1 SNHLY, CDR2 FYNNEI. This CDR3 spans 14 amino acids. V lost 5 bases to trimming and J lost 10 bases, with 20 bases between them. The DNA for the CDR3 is TGTGCCAGCAGTTCCCTTAGCCACGTTAGGGACCAGTACTTC. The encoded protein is CASSSLSHVRDQYF.

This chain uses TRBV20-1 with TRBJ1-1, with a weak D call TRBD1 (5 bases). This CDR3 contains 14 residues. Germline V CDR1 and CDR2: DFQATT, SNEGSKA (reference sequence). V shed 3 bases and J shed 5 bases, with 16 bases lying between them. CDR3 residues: CSARGWGVDTEAFF. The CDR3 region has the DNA TGCAGTGCTAGGGGATGGGGGGTTGATACTGAAGCTTTCTTT.

The CDR3 loop is CSAKGGGQNYEQYF. The DNA of the CDR3 is TGCAGTGCTAAGGGGGGGGGACAGAACTACGAGCAGTACTTC. The chain uses TRBV20-1 and TRBJ2-7; D may be TRBD1 or TRBD2 (7 bases each). With 4 bases removed from V and 3 bases from J, the gap between germline ends came to 16 bases. Germline V CDR1 and CDR2: DFQATT, SNEGSKA (reference sequence). This CDR3 comprises 14 residues.

As DNA, the CDR3 is TGTGCCAGCGGGCACGGGGGAAACAATGAGCAGTTCTTC. It translates to CASGHGGNNEQFF. This chain links TRBV6-1 with TRBJ2-1; tentative D call: TRBD2 (6 bases). Trimming pared 8 bases from V and 5 bases from J, leaving 13 bases between. The CDR3 contains 13 residues. Germline CDR1 and CDR2: MNHNS and SASEGT.

For the CDR3, the DNA is TGTGCCAGCAGATCTCTCATGACAGGGGGTCAAAACACTGAAGCTTTCTTT. Encoded protein: CASRSLMTGGQNTEAFF. The chain recombines TRBV6-1 with TRBJ1-1, with 9 bases that match TRBD1. With 6 bases clipped from V and 2 bases from J, the junction kept 13 bases outside the gene matches. CDR1 is MNHNS and CDR2 is SASEGT in the germline V gene. CDR3 size: 17 residues.

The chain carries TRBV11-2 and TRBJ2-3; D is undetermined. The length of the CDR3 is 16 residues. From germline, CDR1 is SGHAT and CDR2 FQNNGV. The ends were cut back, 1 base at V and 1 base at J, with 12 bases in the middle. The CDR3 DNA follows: TGTGCCAGCAGCTTAGGAGCTAGTCCCGGCACAGATACGCAGTATTTT. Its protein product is CASSLGASPGTDTQYF.

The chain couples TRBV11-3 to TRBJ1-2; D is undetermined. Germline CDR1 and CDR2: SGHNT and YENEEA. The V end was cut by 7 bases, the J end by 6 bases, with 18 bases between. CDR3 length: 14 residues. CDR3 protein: CASTGGRQSDGYTF. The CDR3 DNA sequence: TGTGCCAGCACCGGAGGCAGGCAGTCGGATGGCTACACCTTC. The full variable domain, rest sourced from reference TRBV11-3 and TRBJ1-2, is EAGVVQSPRYKIIEKKQPVAFWCNPISGHNTLYWYLQNLGQGPELLIRYENEEAVDDSQLPKDRFSAERLKGVDSTLKIQPAELGDSAVYLCASTGGRQSDGYTFGSGTRLTVV.

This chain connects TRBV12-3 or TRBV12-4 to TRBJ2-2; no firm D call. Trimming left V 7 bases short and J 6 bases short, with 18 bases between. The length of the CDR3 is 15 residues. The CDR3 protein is CASTSSVRVPGELFF. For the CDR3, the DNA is TGTGCCAGCACCTCCTCGGTGCGAGTCCCCGGGGAGCTGTTTTTT.

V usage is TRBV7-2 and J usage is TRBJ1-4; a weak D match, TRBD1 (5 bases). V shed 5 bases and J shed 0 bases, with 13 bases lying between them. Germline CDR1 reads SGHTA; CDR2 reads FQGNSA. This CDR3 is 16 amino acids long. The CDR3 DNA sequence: TGTGCCAGCAGCCTAATTACAGGTGCAACTAATGAAAAACTGTTTTTT. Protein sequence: CASSLITGATNEKLFF.

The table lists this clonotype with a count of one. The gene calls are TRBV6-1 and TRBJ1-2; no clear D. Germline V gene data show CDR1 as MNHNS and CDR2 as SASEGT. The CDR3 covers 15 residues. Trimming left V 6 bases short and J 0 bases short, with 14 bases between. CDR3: CASRSKAAPNYGYTF. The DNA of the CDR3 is TGTGCCAGCAGGAGTAAGGCCGCACCTAACTATGGCTACACCTTC.

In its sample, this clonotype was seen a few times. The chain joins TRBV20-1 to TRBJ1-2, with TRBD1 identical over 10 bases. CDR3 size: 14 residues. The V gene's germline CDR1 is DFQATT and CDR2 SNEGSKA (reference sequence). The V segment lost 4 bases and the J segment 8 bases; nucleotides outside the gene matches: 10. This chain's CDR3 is CSATGRDRGSGYTF. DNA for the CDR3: TGCAGTGCTACGGGACGGGACAGGGGCTCCGGCTACACCTTC.

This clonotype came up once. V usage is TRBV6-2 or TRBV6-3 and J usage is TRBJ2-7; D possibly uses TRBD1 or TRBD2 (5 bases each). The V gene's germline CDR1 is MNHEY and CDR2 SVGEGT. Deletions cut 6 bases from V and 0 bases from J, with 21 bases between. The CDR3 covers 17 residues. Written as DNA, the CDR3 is TGTGCCAGCAGCCCTTTCTTGGGGCGCGGAGGCTCCTACGAGCAGTACTTC. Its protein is CASSPFLGRGGSYEQYF.

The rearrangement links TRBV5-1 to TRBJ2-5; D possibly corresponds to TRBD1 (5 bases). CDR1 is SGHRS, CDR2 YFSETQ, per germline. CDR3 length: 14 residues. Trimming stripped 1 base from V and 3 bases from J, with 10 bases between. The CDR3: CASSLRQGEETQYF. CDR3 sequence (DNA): TGCGCCAGCAGCTTGCGGCAGGGCGAAGAGACCCAGTACTTC.

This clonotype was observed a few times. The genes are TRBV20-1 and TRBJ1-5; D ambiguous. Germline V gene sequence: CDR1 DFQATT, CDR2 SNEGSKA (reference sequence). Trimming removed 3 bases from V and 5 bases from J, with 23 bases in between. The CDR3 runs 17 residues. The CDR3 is CSASQWAGAGGHQPQHF. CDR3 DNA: TGCAGTGCTAGTCAGTGGGCAGGCGCAGGCGGGCATCAGCCCCAGCATTTT.